The next 27 T cell receptor beta chains were all read from a single sample in a study of blood T cells in healthy people across ages. The use of a sample-barcoded 5' primer and a J-beta primer mix characterized a second PCR of 7 to 11 cycles. TCRdb called the 5' RACE reads again in MiXCR, with one record for every CDR3 protein. The sample contains approximately 1,100,000 distinct CDR3 sequences, 40% to 45% of which appear only once. Source material: blood. Every receptor here comes from a woman between 55 and 75 years old in good health.

This clonotype was picked up a small number of times. CDR3 nucleotide sequence: TGCGCCAGCAGCCAAAGGAATTTATTGGGCGGGATGGGGATCTACGAGCAGTACTTC. Amino acid sequence: CASSQRNLLGGMGIYEQYF. The rearrangement joins TRBV4-1 to TRBJ2-7; weak D call: TRBD2 (6 bases). Trimming pared 2 bases from V and 3 bases from J, leaving 26 bases between. This CDR3 is 19 amino acids long. Germline CDR1 and CDR2: MGHRA and YSYEKL.

The gene calls are TRBV29-1 and TRBJ2-7; D may be TRBD2 (6 bases). The V gene lost 8 bases and the J gene lost 1 base, with 15 bases spanning the gap. Germline V gene lookup returns CDR1 SQVTM and CDR2 ANQGSEA. CDR3 length: 13 amino acids. CDR3 sequence (DNA): TGCAGCCACCGGGACTCCTATTCCTACGAGCAGTACTTC. It yields the protein CSHRDSYSYEQYF.

The chain has TRBV7-9 and TRBJ1-1, with 9 nucleotides matching TRBD1. The CDR3 sequence is 14 residues long. Per germline, CDR1 SEHNR and CDR2 FQNEAQ (reference sequence). The V gene end was trimmed by 0 bases and the J gene end by 8 bases; junction bases not matched to a gene: 4. The CDR3 coding sequence is TGTGCCAGCAGCTTAGCTGGGACAGGGACGGAAGCTTTCTTT. It codes for CASSLAGTGTEAFF.

The J gene is TRBJ2-3, the V gene TRBV20-1, with 8 bases identical to TRBD1. The CDR3 consists of 16 residues. Germline V gene sequence: CDR1 DFQATT, CDR2 SNEGSKA (reference sequence). Unmatched junction bases numbered 9, after V lost 0 bases and J lost 4 bases. CDR3 protein: CSARDRGQGIPDTQYF. The CDR3 bases are TGCAGTGCTAGAGATAGAGGACAGGGTATTCCAGATACGCAGTATTTT.

The CDR3 DNA follows: TGTGCCACCAGACGAGCGGGGGACGAGCAGTACTTC. This encodes CATRRAGDEQYF. The rearrangement joins TRBV15 to TRBJ2-7; 8 bases line up with TRBD2. V shed 6 bases, J shed 5 bases, and the junction held 3 bases outside the gene matches. Germline V gene sequence: CDR1 LNHNV, CDR2 YYDKDF (reference sequence). This CDR3 has 12 amino acids. The variable domain in full, completed from reference TRBV15 and TRBJ2-7, reads DAMVIQNPRYQVTQFGKPVTLSCSQTLNHNVMYWYQQKSSQAPKLLFHYYDKDFNNEADTPDNFQSRRPNTSFCFLDIRSPGLGDTAMYLCATRRAGDEQYFGPGTRLTVT.

This clonotype was seen at least ten times. The V call is TRBV10-3, the J call TRBJ2-7; D perhaps matches TRBD1 (6 bases). Germline values: CDR1 ENHRY, CDR2 SYGVKD. The CDR3 is made up of 12 amino acids. The germline V and J ends were trimmed by 10 bases and 2 bases, with 12 bases remaining between them. Here the CDR3 DNA reads TGTGCCACGACTGGACAGACCTACGAGCAGTACTTC. This sequence encodes CATTGQTYEQYF.

This chain uses TRBV5-6 with TRBJ2-3; maybe TRBD1 (6 bases). CDR1 is SGHDT and CDR2 is YYEEEE in the germline V gene. Deletions cut 2 bases from V and 4 bases from J, with 14 bases between. The CDR3 totals 15 residues. The CDR3 is CASSFITGSPDTQYF. Here the CDR3 DNA reads TGTGCCAGCAGCTTCATTACAGGGAGTCCAGATACGCAGTATTTT.

Regarding this clonotype: One end of the junction does not line up with germline, which may come from a read error. The chain joins TRBV20-1 to TRBJ2-1, with 11 positions matching TRBD2. Germline loops: CDR1 DFQATT, CDR2 SNEGSKA (reference sequence). This CDR3 spans 16 amino acids. CDR3 DNA: TGCGGTGCTAGACCAGGGACTAGCGGTAGTGGGAATGAGCAGTTCTTC. Its translation is CGARPGTSGSGNEQFF.

This clonotype was seen a few times. This sequence joins TRBV15 and TRBJ2-5; D is undetermined. With the DNA end fitting TRBJ2-7 better, the J assignment may be wrong. Germline lookup yields CDR1 LNHNV and CDR2 YYDKDF (reference sequence). This CDR3 contains 13 residues. The CDR3 here is CATSRDEGYEQYF. The CDR3, as DNA: TGTGCCACCAGCAGAGATGAAGGTTACGAGCAGTACTTC.

This chain links TRBV20-1 with TRBJ2-5; TRBD2 is a possible D gene (5 bases). There are 11 residues in the CDR3. Germline CDR1 reads DFQATT; CDR2 reads SNEGSKA (reference sequence). Trimming cost V 5 bases and J 11 bases, with 15 bases left between them. Here the CDR3 reads CSALLGSEQYF. In DNA form, the CDR3 reads TGCAGTGCTCTACTAGGGTCTGAGCAGTACTTC.

The rearrangement joins TRBV9 to TRBJ1-4; 9 bases align to TRBD1. Trimming at V came to 2 bases and at J to 5 bases, leaving 4 bases not matched to a gene. The CDR3 extends over 15 amino acids. The germline CDR1 and CDR2 sequences are SGDLS and YYNGEE. CDR3 nucleotide sequence: TGTGCCAGCAGCGTCGGACAGGGGAGGAATGAAAAACTGTTTTTT. Residues: CASSVGQGRNEKLFF.

The rearrangement links TRBV28 to TRBJ2-5, with unresolved D. The tail of the sequence fits TRBJ2-1 better, so the J call may be wrong. CDR3 length equals 13 residues. The germline V gene encodes CDR1 MDHEN and CDR2 SYDVKM. Here the CDR3 DNA reads TGTGCCAGCAGTTTACCAGGCCAAGAGACCCAGTTCTTC. Amino acid sequence: CASSLPGQETQFF.

This clonotype was observed a handful of times. This CDR3 reads CASSSIGYEQYF. CDR3 DNA: TGTGCCAGCAGCTCCATAGGCTACGAGCAGTACTTC. The J gene is TRBJ2-4, the V gene TRBV7-9; the D is unclear. The J call could be wrong; TRBJ2-7 is a better fit for the DNA end. Germline V lookup: CDR1 SEHNR, CDR2 FQNEAQ (reference sequence). This CDR3 region has 12 residues.

J is TRBJ2-6 and V is TRBV7-9; a possible D gene is TRBD1 (5 bases). Germline V CDR1 and CDR2: SEHNR, FQNEAQ (reference sequence). The germline V and J ends were trimmed by 5 bases and 0 bases, with 17 bases remaining between them. The CDR3 is 18 amino acids. This chain's CDR3 is CASSPGHLDLSGANVLTF. The CDR3 DNA follows: TGTGCCAGCAGCCCCGGACACCTAGACCTCTCTGGGGCCAACGTCCTGACTTTC.

This chain joins TRBV20-1 and TRBJ2-7, with 7 bases aligning to TRBD2. Trimming cost V 5 bases and J 2 bases; bases outside gene matches: 9. There are 14 residues in the CDR3. The germline V gene encodes CDR1 DFQATT and CDR2 SNEGSKA (reference sequence). The CDR3 protein is CSAPVAGFAYEQYF. CDR3 coding DNA: TGCAGTGCTCCGGTAGCGGGTTTTGCCTACGAGCAGTACTTC.

The chain employs TRBV6-6 and TRBJ2-1; 7 nucleotides agree with TRBD1. Looked up from germline, CDR1 is MNHNY and CDR2 is SVGAGI (reference sequence). The CDR3 runs to 14 residues. With 7 bases clipped from V and 4 bases from J, the junction kept 7 bases outside the gene matches. CDR3 residues: CASTPQGQYNEQFF. For the CDR3, the DNA is TGTGCCAGCACGCCCCAGGGACAGTACAATGAGCAGTTCTTC.

A few counts support this clonotype. The V gene is TRBV4-1, the J gene TRBJ2-7, with D maybe TRBD1 (5 bases). CDR3 size: 16 residues. Looked up from germline, CDR1 is MGHRA and CDR2 is YSYEKL. Trimming stripped 2 bases from V and 7 bases from J, with 21 bases between. The CDR3 loop reads CASSQQRFKGQGEQYF. CDR3 in DNA: TGCGCCAGCAGCCAACAAAGATTCAAGGGCCAGGGTGAGCAGTACTTC.

The V and J genes are TRBV5-1 and TRBJ2-1, with a tentative D call TRBD1 (5 bases). V was clipped by 4 bases and J by 2 bases, with 16 bases between them. The CDR3 contains 16 residues. The germline gives CDR1 SGHRS, CDR2 YFSETQ. The CDR3 DNA sequence: TGCGCCAGCAGCCCCAGGGCCCCCGGGCCCTACAATGAGCAGTTCTTC. It translates to CASSPRAPGPYNEQFF.

V gene TRBV6-5 combines with J gene TRBJ2-5; no reliable D call. The length of the CDR3 is 13 residues. V lost 5 bases and J 1 base, leaving 8 bases between the germline ends. Germline V lookup: CDR1 MNHEY, CDR2 SVGAGI. CDR3 sequence reads: CASSAQSQETQYF. Here the CDR3 DNA reads TGTGCCAGCAGTGCACAGAGCCAAGAGACCCAGTACTTC.

The chain has TRBV3-1 and TRBJ2-7; 11 bases fit TRBD2. There are 19 residues in the CDR3. Germline CDR1 is LGHDT and CDR2 is YNNKEL (reference sequence). J lost 4 bases, V lost 0 bases, and 14 bases had no gene match. The CDR3 protein is CASSQEGSGREPGEYEQYF. CDR3 sequence (DNA): TGTGCCAGCAGCCAAGAAGGTAGCGGGAGGGAACCTGGGGAATACGAGCAGTACTTC.

This clonotype was seen a few times. V usage is TRBV4-1 and J usage is TRBJ2-5; D tentatively fits TRBD1 or TRBD2 (5 bases each). The germline V gene has CDR1 MGHRA and CDR2 YSYEKL. CDR3 length: 15 residues. V lost 1 base to trimming and J lost 5 bases, with 14 bases between them. CDR3 bases: TGCGCCAGCAGCCAAGTGGCAGGGTGGGGGGAGACCCAGTACTTC. Translating gives CASSQVAGWGETQYF.

The rearrangement links TRBV10-3 to TRBJ1-5, with D maybe TRBD1 (6 bases). V dropped 8 bases and J dropped 6 bases, with 17 bases sitting between them. This CDR3 is 14 amino acids long. CDR1 is ENHRY, CDR2 SYGVKD, per germline. The DNA of the CDR3 is TGTGCCATCGGTGCAGGGGAAGTTAGTCAGCCCCAGCATTTT. This gives the protein CAIGAGEVSQPQHF.

Turning to this clonotype: This may stem from a read error, because a much larger clone lies one nucleotide away. The V gene is TRBV11-2, the J gene TRBJ2-1; D is perhaps TRBD2 (6 bases). Per germline, CDR1 SGHAT and CDR2 FQNNGV. This CDR3 has 17 residues. Trimming removed 5 bases at V and 6 bases at J, with 23 bases between. CDR3 loop: CASSPEGDRGRGNEQFF. CDR3 sequence (DNA): TGTGCCAGCAGCCCGGAGGGCGATCGGGGACGCGGCAATGAGCAGTTCTTC.

V usage is TRBV12-3 or TRBV12-4 and J usage is TRBJ2-7, with D uncertain. V was shortened by 4 bases and J by 4 bases, with 11 bases between the two germline ends. The CDR3 consists of 13 residues. CDR3 protein: CASSSLDTYEQYF. The CDR3 nucleotides are TGTGCCAGCAGTTCCCTCGACACTTACGAGCAGTACTTC.

The chain joins TRBV20-1 to TRBJ2-3; the D gene is possibly TRBD1 (6 bases). CDR1 and CDR2 from the germline V gene are DFQATT and SNEGSKA (reference sequence). This CDR3 has 14 residues. The V end was cut by 1 base, the J end by 6 bases, with 14 bases between. The CDR3 nucleotides are TGCAGTGCTAGAGTTGGGGGCTTGGGTGATACGCAGTATTTT. Protein sequence: CSARVGGLGDTQYF.

The chain has TRBV6-2 or TRBV6-3 and TRBJ1-1; the D is unclear. The CDR3 covers 14 residues. Germline CDR1 is MNHEY and CDR2 is SVGEGT. Trimming stripped 2 bases from V and 0 bases from J, with 7 bases between. Here the CDR3 reads CASSYTYMNTEAFF. The CDR3 DNA sequence: TGTGCCAGCAGTTACACCTACATGAACACTGAAGCTTTCTTT.

The genes are TRBV28 and TRBJ2-1, with 7 nucleotides matching TRBD2. The CDR3 totals 14 residues. The junction had 16 bases not matched to a gene; V was cut back by 11 bases and J by 9 bases. Per the germline V gene, CDR1 is MDHEN and CDR2 is SYDVKM. This chain's CDR3 is CALRVAGDRPEQFF. As DNA, the CDR3 is TGTGCCCTCCGGGTGGCGGGAGATCGCCCTGAGCAGTTCTTC.